The 24 T cell receptor beta chains below were found in one sample sequenced in a study of chemoradiotherapy in HPV16-positive cancers. This table comes from immunoSEQ multiplex PCR, and its TCRdb copy is limited to in-frame clones, with some not included. Among a few thousand clones listed, just over 85% were seen once. Sequenced material: tumor tissue, taken from a patient who underwent chemoradiotherapy. These receptors all come from a human donor with HPV-associated anogenital cancer.

The gene calls are TRBV19 and TRBJ2-1; 8 bases are a match to TRBD2. In germline, CDR1 is LNHDA, CDR2 SQIVND (reference sequence). The trim removed 3 bases at V and 5 bases at J, leaving 9 bases unmatched. CDR3 length equals 16 residues. CDR3 in DNA: TGTGCCAGTAGTATGCCCTCAGCGGGGGATGACAATGAGCAGTTCTTC. Amino acids: CASSMPSAGDDNEQFF.

The sample holds a few counts of this clone. V gene TRBV7-6 combines with J gene TRBJ1-1; D not certain. The germline V gene encodes CDR1 SGHVS and CDR2 FNYEAQ. Trimming removed 5 bases at V and 2 bases at J, with 9 bases between. This CDR3 has 13 amino acids. CDR3 coding DNA: TGTGCCAGCAGCGCCAAGTCAAACACTGAAGCTTTCTTT. Translated, it gives CASSAKSNTEAFF.

In DNA form, the CDR3 reads TGTGCCACCAGCAGAGATTCTGGAGGCTACACCTTC. The encoded protein is CATSRDSGGYTF. This rearrangement joins TRBV15 to TRBJ1-2; D is uncertain. The CDR3 is 12 residues long. CDR1 LNHNV and CDR2 YYDKDF come from the germline V gene (reference sequence). Trimming left V 0 bases short and J 8 bases short, with 7 bases between.

V is TRBV6-1 and J is TRBJ1-2, with TRBD1 as a possible D gene (6 bases). The germline CDR1 and CDR2 sequences are MNHNS and SASEGT. The CDR3 is 12 residues long. Trimming took 5 bases from V and 4 from J, leaving 8 bases between them. The CDR3 sequence: CASSTGTYGYTF. Here the CDR3 DNA reads TGTGCCAGCAGTACAGGGACCTATGGCTACACCTTC.

This rearrangement joins TRBV29-1 to TRBJ1-2; the match to TRBD1 covers 8 bases. With V trimmed by 3 bases and J by 6 bases, 6 bases remained unmatched. CDR1 and CDR2 (germline): SQVTM, ANQGSEA. The CDR3 totals 13 residues. The CDR3 sequence is CSVEQGASNGYTF. Here the CDR3 DNA reads TGCAGCGTTGAGCAGGGGGCGTCTAATGGCTACACCTTC.

CDR3 loop: CASSPRGHEQYF. CDR3 DNA: TGTGCCAGCAGTCCACGGGGCCACGAGCAGTACTTC. This chain links TRBV6-4 with TRBJ2-7; TRBD1 or TRBD2 may be the D gene (5 bases each). V was trimmed by 5 bases and J by 5 bases, leaving 10 bases between them. The CDR3 is 12 amino acids. Looked up from germline, CDR1 is MRHNA and CDR2 is SNTAGT.

This clone was observed a handful of times. The rearrangement joins TRBV7-9 to TRBJ1-2; tentatively, D is TRBD1 (5 bases). This CDR3 region has 16 residues. Trimming removed 5 bases at V and 5 bases at J, with 21 bases between. Germline-derived CDR1 and CDR2 are SEHNR and FQNEAQ (reference sequence). As DNA, the CDR3 is TGTGCCAGCAGCCAGCAGGCGGGGACTCGATGGTATGGCTACACCTTC. Protein sequence: CASSQQAGTRWYGYTF.

This clone is large. The CDR3 nucleotides are TGTGCCAGGGGGCGGCCCACTGAAGCTTTCTTT. It specifies CARGRPTEAFF. The genes are TRBV21-1 and TRBJ1-1; the table calls TRBD1, which could not be checked here. TRBV21-1 is an annotated pseudogene. This CDR3 has 11 amino acids.

The chain uses TRBV5-1 and TRBJ2-7; 10 bases align to TRBD2. The germline V gene has CDR1 SGHRS and CDR2 YFSETQ. This CDR3 has 15 amino acids. Trimming took 5 bases from V and 7 from J; bases not matched to a gene: 12. The CDR3 is CASRPSAGGPVEQYF. CDR3 nucleotides: TGCGCCAGCAGACCCTCAGCGGGAGGGCCGGTTGAGCAGTACTTC.

The chain has TRBV14 and TRBJ1-1, with D tentatively TRBD1 (5 bases). CDR3 length: 16 residues. Germline values: CDR1 SGHDN, CDR2 FVKESK. Trimming left V 4 bases short and J 5 bases short, with 20 bases between. The CDR3 bases are TGTGCCAGCAGCCCCGTCCCCGGGACCAGGGAAACTGAAGCTTTCTTT. Its translation: CASSPVPGTRETEAFF.

The chain joins TRBV5-1 to TRBJ2-3, with 9 bases identical to TRBD2. The CDR3 has 16 residues. CDR1 and CDR2 from the germline V gene are SGHRS and YFSETQ. Trimming took 4 bases from V and 3 from J; bases not matched to a gene: 9. CDR3 nucleotides: TGCGCCAGCAGCCCGGCCGCTAGCGGGACTACAGATACGCAGTATTTT. Protein product: CASSPAASGTTDTQYF.

V usage is TRBV18 and J usage is TRBJ2-7; D is ambiguous. There are 16 residues in the CDR3. Trimming shortened V by 0 bases and J by 1 base, and 13 bases separated the two germline ends. Germline V gene lookup returns CDR1 KGHSH and CDR2 LQKENI. DNA for the CDR3: TGTGCCAGCTCACCACCGACCGGCCCCGAATCCTACGAGCAGTACGTC. This encodes CASSPPTGPESYEQYV.

The V call is TRBV19, the J call TRBJ2-7; D not certain. The CDR3 has 13 residues. The germline V and J ends were trimmed by 5 bases and 5 bases, with 13 bases remaining between them. Germline V gene data show CDR1 as LNHDA and CDR2 as SQIVND (reference sequence). The DNA of the CDR3 is TGTGCCAGTAGTCCAAATGCGGCCAACGAGCAGTACTTC. Protein product: CASSPNAANEQYF. Full variable domain (rest looked up from reference TRBV19 and TRBJ2-7): DGGITQSPKYLFRKEGQNVTLSCEQNLNHDAMYWYRQDPGQGLRLIYYSQIVNDFQKGDIAEGYSVSREKKESFPLTVTSAQKNPTAFYLCASSPNAANEQYFGPGTRLTVT.

This chain uses TRBV10-3 with TRBJ1-2; D remains ambiguous. This CDR3 region has 12 residues. Germline V lookup: CDR1 ENHRY, CDR2 SYGVKD. Trimming took 7 bases from V and 6 from J, leaving 12 bases between them. For the CDR3, the DNA is TGTGCCATCACCGTTGGAGGTAATGGCTACACCTTC. It encodes CAITVGGNGYTF.

This clone was recorded a few times. The chain uses TRBV6-6 and TRBJ2-7; 8 bases agree with TRBD1. V shed 5 bases and J 2 bases; nucleotides not matched to a gene: 11. This CDR3 has 16 amino acids. Germline V gene sequence: CDR1 MNHNY, CDR2 SVGAGI (reference sequence). Here the CDR3 reads CASSAPGQVIPYEQYF. Here the CDR3 DNA reads TGTGCCAGCAGTGCCCCGGGACAGGTAATCCCCTACGAGCAGTACTTC.

This sequence joins TRBV29-1 and TRBJ2-5; D may match TRBD1 or TRBD2 (6 bases each). The CDR3 is 11 amino acids. Germline V gene data show CDR1 as SQVTM and CDR2 as ANQGSEA. CDR3 in amino acids: CSALGGETQYF. The CDR3, as DNA: TGCAGTGCCCTAGGGGGGGAGACCCAGTACTTC.

This clone is a singleton in its sample. J is TRBJ1-1 and V is TRBV11-2, with no clear D. This CDR3 spans 14 amino acids. Per the germline V gene, CDR1 is SGHAT and CDR2 is FQNNGV. V lost 0 bases, J lost 5 bases, and 10 bases lay in between. The CDR3 DNA is TGTGCCAGCAGCTTAGATCGTCGGGAGACTGAAGCTTTCTTT. It is translated as CASSLDRRETEAFF. Combining the CDR3 with reference TRBV11-2 and TRBJ1-1 gives the whole variable domain EAGVAQSPRYKIIEKRQSVAFWCNPISGHATLYWYQQILGQGPKLLIQFQNNGVVDDSQLPKDRFSAERLKGVDSTLKIQPAKLEDSAVYLCASSLDRRETEAFFGQGTRLTVV.

The chain recombines TRBV27 with TRBJ2-7; D remains ambiguous. Germline lookup yields CDR1 MNHEY and CDR2 SMNVEV (reference sequence). CDR3 length: 13 residues. V lost 0 bases and J 5 bases, leaving 8 bases between the germline ends. The CDR3 loop reads CASSLSHRNEQYF. The CDR3 DNA is TGTGCCAGCAGTTTATCCCACAGAAACGAGCAGTACTTC.

This chain connects TRBV2 to TRBJ2-1, with D possibly TRBD1 on 6 matching bases. This CDR3 has 13 residues. Germline loops: CDR1 SNHLY, CDR2 FYNNEI. V was pared by 0 bases and J by 8 bases, with 8 bases between. CDR3 amino acids: CASSEARGYEQFF. CDR3 coding DNA: TGTGCCAGCAGTGAAGCAAGGGGGTATGAGCAGTTCTTC.

The V call is TRBV7-2, the J call TRBJ2-1; D call uncertain. With 1 base removed from V and 2 bases from J, the gap between germline ends came to 6 bases. Germline assignment: CDR1 SGHTA and CDR2 FQGNSA. The CDR3 consists of 14 residues. The CDR3, as DNA: TGTGCCAGCAGCTTAGTAACGACCTACAATGAGCAGTTCTTC. This translates into CASSLVTTYNEQFF.

The CDR3 here is CSVEGLPIYNEQFF. For the CDR3, the DNA is TGCAGCGTTGAAGGACTACCCATTTACAATGAGCAGTTCTTC. This rearrangement joins TRBV29-1 to TRBJ2-1, with a weak D call TRBD2 (5 bases). Germline CDR1 is SQVTM and CDR2 is ANQGSEA. The V end lost 1 base, the J end lost 4 bases, and 11 bases lay between the germline ends. This CDR3 has 14 residues.

The chain recombines TRBV28 with TRBJ2-5, with 16 bases that match TRBD2. The trim removed 0 bases at V and 4 bases at J, leaving 5 bases unmatched. The CDR3 totals 18 residues. Germline V gene data show CDR1 as MDHEN and CDR2 as SYDVKM. The CDR3 sequence is CASSLWGLAGGRGETQYF. The DNA for the CDR3 is TGTGCCAGCAGTTTATGGGGACTAGCGGGAGGGCGGGGAGAGACCCAGTACTTC.

This clone has a single count. This chain connects TRBV19 to TRBJ1-5; TRBD1 matches at 12 bases. Losses at the gene ends were 4 bases for V and 6 bases for J; bases not matched to a gene: 4. This CDR3 contains 15 residues. The germline CDR1 and CDR2 sequences are LNHDA and SQIVND (reference sequence). For the CDR3, the DNA is TGTGCCAGTAGTACCGGGACAGGGGGCACTCAGCCCCAGCATTTT. Translated: CASSTGTGGTQPQHF.

The count of this clone is one. This chain connects TRBV30 to TRBJ2-1, with unresolved D. Germline V gene sequence: CDR1 GTSNPN, CDR2 SVGIG (reference sequence). V was pared by 1 base and J by 10 bases, with 11 bases between. The CDR3 extends over 12 amino acids. In DNA, the CDR3 is TGTGCCTGGAGTGCCACAGCTGACGAGCAGTTCTTC. Protein product: CAWSATADEQFF. The full variable domain, rest sourced from reference TRBV30 and TRBJ2-1, is SQTIHQWPATLVQPVGSPLSLECTVEGTSNPNLYWYRQAAGRGLQLLFYSVGIGQISSEVPQNLSASRPQDRQFILSSKKLLLSDSGFYLCAWSATADEQFFGPGTRLTVL.